Following are 32 T cell receptor beta chains from one sample sequenced in a study of blood T cell repertoires in COVID-19. Here immunoSEQ multiplex PCR was the method, and the copy in TCRdb shows in-frame clones only, minus some. The table shows about 170,000 clones, with around 79% occurring only once. The source material was PBMCs or T cells enriched from blood (not recorded which). The receptors derive from a woman in her 70s in a cohort exposed to, infected with or recovered from COVID-19 (not recorded which).

The genes are TRBV28 and TRBJ1-2; D is unclear. The CDR3 totals 13 residues. The V and J ends lost 3 bases and 2 bases respectively, with 7 bases between them. CDR1 MDHEN and CDR2 SYDVKM come from the germline V gene. As DNA, the CDR3 is TGTGCCAGCAGTTTTAGCCAGAACTATGGCTACACCTTC. Its protein is CASSFSQNYGYTF.

V and J are TRBV6-5 and TRBJ2-6; D perhaps matches TRBD2 (5 bases). Between the trimmed V and J ends, which lost 2 bases and 4 bases, there was a span of 12 bases. Germline V gene lookup returns CDR1 MNHEY and CDR2 SVGAGI. This CDR3 comprises 16 residues. The CDR3 region is CASSYTGVTGANVLTF. CDR3 in DNA: TGTGCCAGCAGTTACACCGGGGTTACAGGGGCCAACGTCCTGACTTTC.

This sequence joins TRBV6-5 and TRBJ1-5; tentative D call: TRBD1 (6 bases). The length of the CDR3 is 14 residues. V was trimmed by 6 bases and J by 6 bases, leaving 15 bases between them. Germline V gene lookup returns CDR1 MNHEY and CDR2 SVGAGI. CDR3 sequence: CASSYSGVGQPQHF. The CDR3 bases are TGTGCCAGCAGCTATTCAGGGGTGGGTCAGCCCCAGCATTTT.

The rearrangement links TRBV6-5 to TRBJ1-5, with D perhaps TRBD1 (5 bases). Germline lookup yields CDR1 MNHEY and CDR2 SVGAGI. V lost 0 bases, J lost 2 bases, and 8 bases lay in between. The CDR3 contains 15 residues. Here the CDR3 DNA reads TGTGCCAGCAGTTACTCGTGGGGCGGCAATCAGCCCCAGCATTTT. This gives the protein CASSYSWGGNQPQHF.

This clone came up once. CDR3 nucleotide sequence: TGTGCCAGCAGCGTATCAGGGGGGTTGGCCAAAAACATTCAGTACTTC. It translates to CASSVSGGLAKNIQYF. The genes are TRBV9 and TRBJ2-4; TRBD1 might be the D (7 bases). The CDR3 is made up of 16 amino acids. Trimming stripped 1 base from V and 1 base from J, with 12 bases between. CDR1 and CDR2 from the germline V gene are SGDLS and YYNGEE.

This clone has only one observation. The V gene is TRBV4-2, the J gene TRBJ2-5; perhaps TRBD2 as D (7 bases). Per germline, CDR1 LGHNA and CDR2 YNFKEQ. The V end was cut by 2 bases, the J end by 4 bases, with 23 bases between. The CDR3 has 18 residues. The CDR3, as DNA: TGTGCCAGCAGCCAAATCCCGCCGGGGGGCGGGAGAAGAGAGACCCAGTACTTC. Residues: CASSQIPPGGGRRETQYF.

The chain employs TRBV5-5 and TRBJ2-7; 7 bases fit TRBD2. The J segment lost 4 bases and the V segment lost 0 bases, leaving 4 bases of the junction unmatched. Germline CDR1 and CDR2: SGHKS and YYEKEE (reference sequence). The CDR3 is made up of 14 amino acids. Here the CDR3 DNA reads TGTGCCAGCAGCTTGGCCCTAGCGGAGTACGAGCAGTACTTC. It is translated as CASSLALAEYEQYF.

This clone has just a few counts. The chain combines TRBV10-3 with TRBJ2-3; D is perhaps TRBD1 (6 bases). The germline CDR1 and CDR2 sequences are ENHRY and SYGVKD. V dropped 7 bases and J dropped 2 bases, with 13 bases sitting between them. The CDR3 runs to 14 residues. This CDR3 is CAITKDSSTDTQYF. The CDR3 DNA sequence: TGTGCCATCACCAAGGACAGTTCCACAGATACGCAGTATTTT.

V and J are TRBV27 and TRBJ2-7, with TRBD1 matching over 11 bases. The germline gives CDR1 MNHEY, CDR2 SMNVEV (reference sequence). V lost 2 bases to trimming and J lost 9 bases; unmatched junction nucleotides: 3. The CDR3 loop spans 13 amino acids. DNA for the CDR3: TGTGCCAGCAGTTTAGCGGGGACAGGGGGGCAGTACTTC. It specifies CASSLAGTGGQYF.

This clone was counted only a few times. This chain connects TRBV19 to TRBJ1-6, with D perhaps TRBD1 (6 bases). The germline gives CDR1 LNHDA, CDR2 SQIVND (reference sequence). The CDR3 has 13 amino acids. Trimming pared 9 bases from V and 8 bases from J, leaving 14 bases between. The CDR3 sequence: CASRDTLDSPLHF. The CDR3 DNA follows: TGTGCCAGCCGGGACACTTTGGATTCACCCCTCCACTTT. The full variable domain, its missing parts supplied by reference TRBV19 and TRBJ1-6, is DGGITQSPKYLFRKEGQNVTLSCEQNLNHDAMYWYRQDPGQGLRLIYYSQIVNDFQKGDIAEGYSVSREKKESFPLTVTSAQKNPTAFYLCASRDTLDSPLHFGNGTRLTVT.

The sample holds one count of this clone. This chain links TRBV20-1 with TRBJ1-5; D remains ambiguous. In germline, CDR1 is DFQATT, CDR2 SNEGSKA (reference sequence). The CDR3 contains 14 residues. Trimming left V 3 bases short and J 4 bases short, with 13 bases between. This CDR3 reads CSASRGRPNQPQHF. For the CDR3, the DNA is TGCAGTGCTAGTCGAGGGCGACCTAATCAGCCCCAGCATTTT.

The chain has TRBV19 and TRBJ2-1, with D uncertain. CDR1 and CDR2 (germline): LNHDA, SQIVND (reference sequence). The CDR3 extends over 14 amino acids. Between the trimmed V and J ends, which lost 1 base and 8 bases, there was a span of 12 bases. This CDR3 is CASSIVNSNYEQFF. The CDR3 DNA sequence: TGTGCCAGTAGTATAGTCAACAGTAACTATGAGCAGTTCTTC.

V and J are TRBV10-3 and TRBJ2-4, with D unclear. Per germline, CDR1 ENHRY and CDR2 SYGVKD. With 3 bases removed from V and 3 bases from J, the gap between germline ends came to 12 bases. The CDR3 consists of 15 residues. This chain's CDR3 is CAISDSVVDKNIQYF. As DNA, the CDR3 is TGTGCCATCAGTGACTCAGTGGTCGACAAAAACATTCAGTACTTC.

The rearrangement links TRBV28 to TRBJ2-7; 11 nucleotides match TRBD1. This CDR3 is 15 amino acids long. The J segment lost 5 bases and the V segment lost 5 bases, leaving 8 bases of the junction unmatched. CDR1 is MDHEN and CDR2 is SYDVKM in the germline V gene. This chain's CDR3 is CASSPRTGGLNEQYF. The CDR3, as DNA: TGTGCCAGCAGTCCAAGGACAGGGGGCTTGAACGAGCAGTACTTC.

This rearrangement joins TRBV4-1 to TRBJ1-6; D uncertain. CDR3 length: 14 residues. The ends were cut back, 0 bases at V and 10 bases at J, with 10 bases in the middle. Germline CDR1 and CDR2: MGHRA and YSYEKL. In DNA form, the CDR3 reads TGCGCCAGCAGCCAAGAACAGCAGCGGTCACCCCTCCACTTT. It codes for CASSQEQQRSPLHF.

This clone came up a few times. This chain connects TRBV18 to TRBJ1-1, with D possibly being TRBD1 (6 bases). Trimming removed 3 bases from V and 0 bases from J, with 11 bases in between. The germline CDR1 and CDR2 sequences are KGHSH and LQKENI. The CDR3 is 15 residues long. DNA for the CDR3: TGTGCCAGCTCACCGAGACAGGAAATGAACACTGAAGCTTTCTTT. Translating it yields CASSPRQEMNTEAFF.

The rearrangement uses TRBV2 and TRBJ2-7, with 8 positions matching TRBD1. Germline CDR1 and CDR2: SNHLY and FYNNEI. This CDR3 is built from 15 residues. V lost 2 bases, J lost 6 bases, and 9 bases stayed unmatched. The CDR3, as DNA: TGTGCCAGCAGTGAAATCCGGACAGGGTCTAGCGAGCAGTACTTC. This encodes CASSEIRTGSSEQYF.

In its sample, this clone was seen a few times. This chain connects TRBV18 to TRBJ2-7, with D tentatively TRBD1 (5 bases). Germline values: CDR1 KGHSH, CDR2 LQKENI. There are 14 residues in the CDR3. Trimming removed 6 bases at V and 6 bases at J, with 18 bases between. The CDR3 region has the DNA TGTGCCAGCTCCTACCACGCGCAGGGTGGCGAGCAGTACTTC. Translated, it gives CASSYHAQGGEQYF.

The gene calls are TRBV29-1 and TRBJ1-2, with 8 nucleotides matching TRBD1. CDR1 SQVTM and CDR2 ANQGSEA come from the germline V gene. The CDR3 is made up of 12 amino acids. J lost 5 bases, V lost 4 bases, and 3 bases had no gene match. The CDR3 protein is CSVGTGRYGYTF. Here the CDR3 DNA reads TGCAGCGTTGGGACAGGGAGGTATGGCTACACCTTC.

The V and J genes are TRBV5-1 and TRBJ2-7; TRBD2 matches 8 bases. The CDR3 consists of 15 residues. J lost 1 base, V lost 4 bases, and 7 bases had no gene match. Germline V gene lookup returns CDR1 SGHRS and CDR2 YFSETQ. This CDR3 reads CASSQAVAGSYEQYF. CDR3 DNA sequence: TGCGCCAGCAGCCAAGCCGTAGCGGGGTCCTACGAGCAGTACTTC.

For the CDR3, the DNA is TGTGCCAGCAGCTGGGGGCTGAATGAAAAACTGTTTTTT. Amino acid sequence: CASSWGLNEKLFF. The chain joins TRBV11-2 to TRBJ1-4; TRBD1 might be the D (6 bases). The germline V gene has CDR1 SGHAT and CDR2 FQNNGV. The ends were cut back, 4 bases at V and 5 bases at J, with 8 bases in the middle. This CDR3 has 13 residues.

The rearrangement links TRBV19 to TRBJ2-1; tentatively, D is TRBD2 (6 bases). The CDR3 extends over 13 amino acids. Germline assignment: CDR1 LNHDA and CDR2 SQIVND (reference sequence). The V end lost 9 bases, the J end lost 7 bases, and 16 bases lay between the germline ends. In nucleotides, the CDR3 is TGTGCCAGCCGGCGGGGCGGGGAGAATGAGCAGTTCTTC. Its protein product is CASRRGGENEQFF.

This chain links TRBV11-2 with TRBJ1-6, with a weak D call TRBD1 (6 bases). Trimming took 2 bases from V and 7 from J, leaving 18 bases between them. CDR1 SGHAT and CDR2 FQNNGV come from the germline V gene. This CDR3 comprises 17 residues. The CDR3 DNA sequence: TGTGCCAGCAGCTTAAGTTCCAGGGGCCGAGTGAATTCACCCCTCCACTTT. It yields the protein CASSLSSRGRVNSPLHF. Looking up the rest from reference TRBV11-2 and TRBJ1-6 gives the full variable domain: EAGVAQSPRYKIIEKRQSVAFWCNPISGHATLYWYQQILGQGPKLLIQFQNNGVVDDSQLPKDRFSAERLKGVDSTLKIQPAKLEDSAVYLCASSLSSRGRVNSPLHFGNGTRLTVT.

Only a few counts were recorded for this clone. V is TRBV10-3 and J is TRBJ1-3; 7 nucleotides line up with TRBD1. CDR3 length: 17 residues. J was trimmed by 2 bases and V by 3 bases; bases with no gene match: 10. CDR1 is ENHRY, CDR2 SYGVKD, per germline. The CDR3 coding sequence is TGTGCCATCAGTGACCCCACTGGCCAGGGGGCTGGAAACACCATATATTTT. Translation: CAISDPTGQGAGNTIYF.

The rearrangement links TRBV6-5 to TRBJ1-1; 8 bases align to TRBD1. With 7 bases clipped from V and 11 bases from J, the junction kept 9 bases outside the gene matches. In germline, CDR1 is MNHEY, CDR2 SVGAGI. There are 12 residues in the CDR3. CDR3: CASNLQGAGAFF. The CDR3 DNA sequence: TGTGCCAGCAATTTGCAGGGGGCAGGGGCTTTCTTT.

V is TRBV19 and J is TRBJ1-1; no clear D gene. The CDR3 covers 12 residues. The germline V gene has CDR1 LNHDA and CDR2 SQIVND (reference sequence). Trimming took 5 bases from V and 7 from J, leaving 11 bases between them. The CDR3 reads CASSARDGEAFF. CDR3 nucleotides: TGTGCCAGTAGTGCCCGGGATGGTGAAGCTTTCTTT.

The chain employs TRBV18 and TRBJ1-1; TRBD1 aligns across 9 bases. The CDR3 sequence is 13 residues long. Trimming cost V 6 bases and J 7 bases; bases outside gene matches: 6. From germline, CDR1 is KGHSH and CDR2 LQKENI. The CDR3 loop reads CASSQGQGSEAFF. In DNA form, the CDR3 reads TGTGCCAGCTCCCAAGGACAGGGGAGTGAAGCTTTCTTT.

The chain's CDR3 is CASSLSGINEQFF. The CDR3 nucleotides read TGCGCCAGCAGCCTTAGCGGAATCAATGAGCAGTTCTTC. This chain uses TRBV4-1 with TRBJ2-1; maybe TRBD2 (6 bases). The V end lost 4 bases, the J end lost 6 bases, and 10 bases lay between the germline ends. The CDR3 covers 13 residues. The germline V gene has CDR1 MGHRA and CDR2 YSYEKL.

This clone came up once. This chain uses TRBV6-5 with TRBJ2-7; no firm D call. This CDR3 contains 14 residues. Germline CDR1 reads MNHEY; CDR2 reads SVGAGI. V was shortened by 7 bases and J by 0 bases, with 13 bases between the two germline ends. As DNA, the CDR3 is TGTGCCAGCAACCCCATGGCCTCCTCCTACGAGCAGTACTTC. It yields the protein CASNPMASSYEQYF.

The gene calls are TRBV6-5 and TRBJ2-7, with D tentatively TRBD2 (7 bases). The CDR3 runs 15 residues. Trimming shortened V by 6 bases and J by 2 bases, and 17 bases separated the two germline ends. The germline CDR1 and CDR2 sequences are MNHEY and SVGAGI. CDR3: CASRTSGTSPYEQYF. In nucleotides, the CDR3 is TGTGCCAGCAGAACGAGCGGGACATCCCCCTACGAGCAGTACTTC.

CDR3 region: CASSRKVQDNQPQHF. The CDR3 bases are TGTGCCAGTAGCCGAAAGGTACAGGACAATCAGCCCCAGCATTTT. This rearrangement joins TRBV19 to TRBJ1-5, with D possibly matching TRBD1 (5 bases). The CDR3 has 15 amino acids. The germline gives CDR1 LNHDA, CDR2 SQIVND (reference sequence). V was clipped by 6 bases and J by 3 bases, with 15 bases between them.

V is TRBV7-9 and J is TRBJ2-2, with D perhaps TRBD1 (5 bases). Germline V gene data show CDR1 as SEHNR and CDR2 as FQNEAQ (reference sequence). V dropped 7 bases and J dropped 7 bases, with 19 bases sitting between them. The CDR3 length is 15 residues. The CDR3: CASTASGHRGGELFF. DNA for the CDR3: TGTGCCAGCACCGCTTCCGGACATAGAGGCGGGGAGCTGTTTTTT.